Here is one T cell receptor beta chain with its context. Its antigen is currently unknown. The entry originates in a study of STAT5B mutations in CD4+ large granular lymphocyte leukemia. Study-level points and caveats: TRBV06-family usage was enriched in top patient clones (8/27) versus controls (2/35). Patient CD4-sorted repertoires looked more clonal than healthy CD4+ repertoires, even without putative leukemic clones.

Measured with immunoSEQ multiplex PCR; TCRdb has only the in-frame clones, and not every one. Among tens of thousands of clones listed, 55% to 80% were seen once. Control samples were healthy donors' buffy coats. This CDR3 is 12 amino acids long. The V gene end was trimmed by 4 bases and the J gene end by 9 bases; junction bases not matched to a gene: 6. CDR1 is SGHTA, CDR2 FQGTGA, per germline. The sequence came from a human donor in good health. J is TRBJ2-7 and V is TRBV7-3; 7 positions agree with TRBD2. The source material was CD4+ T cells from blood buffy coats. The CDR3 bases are TGTGCCAGCAGCTCCCCGGGGAGGGGGCAGTACTTC. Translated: CASSSPGRGQYF.